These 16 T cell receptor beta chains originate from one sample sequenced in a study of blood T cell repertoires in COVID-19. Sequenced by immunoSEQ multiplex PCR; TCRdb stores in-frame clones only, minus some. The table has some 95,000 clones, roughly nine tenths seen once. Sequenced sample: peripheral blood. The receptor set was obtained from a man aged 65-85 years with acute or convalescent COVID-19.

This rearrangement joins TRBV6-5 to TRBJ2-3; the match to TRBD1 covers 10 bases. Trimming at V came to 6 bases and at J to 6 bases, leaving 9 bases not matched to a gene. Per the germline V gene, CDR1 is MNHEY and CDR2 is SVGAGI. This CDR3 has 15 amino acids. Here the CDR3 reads CASRKDRGRSDTQYF. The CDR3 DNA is TGTGCCAGCAGAAAAGACAGGGGGCGATCGGATACGCAGTATTTT.

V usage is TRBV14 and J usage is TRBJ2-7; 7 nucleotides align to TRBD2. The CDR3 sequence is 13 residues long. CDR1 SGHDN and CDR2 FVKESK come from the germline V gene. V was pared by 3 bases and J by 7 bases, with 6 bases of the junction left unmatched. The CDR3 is CASSHLGGGEQYF. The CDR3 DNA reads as TGTGCCAGCAGCCATCTGGGGGGGGGAGAGCAGTACTTC.

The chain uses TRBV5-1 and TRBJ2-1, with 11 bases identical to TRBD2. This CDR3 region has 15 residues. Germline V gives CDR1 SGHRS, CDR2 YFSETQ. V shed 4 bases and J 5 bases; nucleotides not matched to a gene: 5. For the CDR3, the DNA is TGCGCCAGCAGCATCCTAGCGGGGGGCCACAATGAGCAGTTCTTC. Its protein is CASSILAGGHNEQFF. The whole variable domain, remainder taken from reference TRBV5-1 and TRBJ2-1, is KAGVTQTPRYLIKTRGQQVTLSCSPISGHRSVSWYQQTPGQGLQFLFEYFSETQRNKGNFPGRFSGRQFSNSRSEMNVSTLELGDSALYLCASSILAGGHNEQFFGPGTRLTVL.

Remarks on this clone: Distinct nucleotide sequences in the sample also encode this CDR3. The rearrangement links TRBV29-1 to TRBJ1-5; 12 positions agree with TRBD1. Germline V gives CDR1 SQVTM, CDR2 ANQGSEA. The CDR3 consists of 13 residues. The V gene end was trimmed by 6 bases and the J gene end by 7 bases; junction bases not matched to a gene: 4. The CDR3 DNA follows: TGCAGCGTGGGGACAGGGGGCGGGCAGCCCCAGCATTTT. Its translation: CSVGTGGGQPQHF.

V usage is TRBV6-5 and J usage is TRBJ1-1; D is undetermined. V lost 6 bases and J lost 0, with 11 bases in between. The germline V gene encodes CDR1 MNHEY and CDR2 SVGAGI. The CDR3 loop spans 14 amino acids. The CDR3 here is CASREGRMNTEAFF. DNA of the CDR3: TGTGCCAGCAGGGAGGGCCGCATGAACACTGAAGCTTTCTTT.

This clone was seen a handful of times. DNA for the CDR3: TGTGCCAGCAGCGGACCCCCGGGACAGGTGACAGATACGCAGTATTTT. This gives the protein CASSGPPGQVTDTQYF. The chain links TRBV5-4 to TRBJ2-3, with 8 bases fitting TRBD1. Germline assignment: CDR1 SGHNT and CDR2 YYREEE (reference sequence). The junction had 10 bases not matched to a gene; V was cut back by 4 bases and J by 3 bases. This CDR3 spans 16 amino acids.

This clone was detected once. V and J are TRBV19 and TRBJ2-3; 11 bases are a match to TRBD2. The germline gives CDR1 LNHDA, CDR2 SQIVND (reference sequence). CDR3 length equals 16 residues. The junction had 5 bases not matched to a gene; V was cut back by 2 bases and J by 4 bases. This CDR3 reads CASSITSGGKADTQYF. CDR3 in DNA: TGTGCCAGTAGTATAACTAGCGGGGGAAAGGCAGATACGCAGTATTTT. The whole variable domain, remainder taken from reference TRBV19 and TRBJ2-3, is DGGITQSPKYLFRKEGQNVTLSCEQNLNHDAMYWYRQDPGQGLRLIYYSQIVNDFQKGDIAEGYSVSREKKESFPLTVTSAQKNPTAFYLCASSITSGGKADTQYFGPGTRLTVL.

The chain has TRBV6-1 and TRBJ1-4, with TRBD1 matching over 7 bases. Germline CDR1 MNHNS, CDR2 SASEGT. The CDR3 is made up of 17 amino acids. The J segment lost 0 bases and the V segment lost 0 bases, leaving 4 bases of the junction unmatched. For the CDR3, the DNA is TGTGCCAGCAGTGAAGCGGACAGGCGAGCAACTAATGAAAAACTGTTTTTT. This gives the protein CASSEADRRATNEKLFF.

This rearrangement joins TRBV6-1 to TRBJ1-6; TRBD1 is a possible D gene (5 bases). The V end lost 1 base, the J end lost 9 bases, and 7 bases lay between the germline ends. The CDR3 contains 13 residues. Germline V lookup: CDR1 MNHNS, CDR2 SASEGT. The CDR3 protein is CASSEEGFSPLHF. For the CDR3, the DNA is TGTGCCAGCAGTGAAGAGGGGTTTTCACCCCTCCACTTT.

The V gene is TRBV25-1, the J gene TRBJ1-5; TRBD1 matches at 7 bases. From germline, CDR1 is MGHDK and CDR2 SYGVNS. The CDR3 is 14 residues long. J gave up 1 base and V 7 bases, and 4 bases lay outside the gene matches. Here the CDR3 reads CASKGAGSNQPQHF. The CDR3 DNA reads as TGTGCCAGCAAGGGGGCTGGGAGCAATCAGCCCCAGCATTTT.

This CDR3 reads CASTPQRGPRGTIYF. CDR3 nucleotides: TGCGCCAGCACCCCTCAGAGGGGGCCTCGTGGCACCATATATTTT. This sequence joins TRBV4-1 and TRBJ1-3, with 7 bases matching TRBD1. Germline V gene lookup returns CDR1 MGHRA and CDR2 YSYEKL. Losses at the gene ends were 7 bases for V and 9 bases for J; bases not matched to a gene: 15. This CDR3 region has 15 residues.

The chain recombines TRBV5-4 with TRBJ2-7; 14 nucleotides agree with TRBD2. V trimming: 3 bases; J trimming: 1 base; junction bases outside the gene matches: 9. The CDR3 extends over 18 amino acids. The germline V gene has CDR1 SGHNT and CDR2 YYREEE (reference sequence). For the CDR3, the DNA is TGTGCCAGCAGCTCGGGACTAGCGGGGGTCGGAGCGTCCTACGAGCAGTACGTC. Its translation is CASSSGLAGVGASYEQYV.

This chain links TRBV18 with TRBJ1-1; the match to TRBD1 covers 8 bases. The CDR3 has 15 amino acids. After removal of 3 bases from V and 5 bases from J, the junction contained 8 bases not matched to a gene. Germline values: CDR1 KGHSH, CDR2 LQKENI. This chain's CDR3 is CASSPTQGARTEAFF. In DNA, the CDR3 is TGTGCCAGCTCACCGACGCAGGGGGCGAGAACTGAAGCTTTCTTT.

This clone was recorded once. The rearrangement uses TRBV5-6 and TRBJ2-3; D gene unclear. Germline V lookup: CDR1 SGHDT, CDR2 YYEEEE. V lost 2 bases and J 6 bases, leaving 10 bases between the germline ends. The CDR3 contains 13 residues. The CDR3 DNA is TGTGCCAGCAGCTTTGGCGGAACCGATACGCAGTATTTT. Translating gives CASSFGGTDTQYF.

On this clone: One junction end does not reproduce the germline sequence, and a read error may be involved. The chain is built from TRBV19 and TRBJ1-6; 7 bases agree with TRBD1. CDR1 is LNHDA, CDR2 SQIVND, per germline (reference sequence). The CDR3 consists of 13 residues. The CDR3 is CASSTGVNSPLHF. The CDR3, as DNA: TGCGCCAGTAGTACAGGGGTGAATTCACCCCTCCACTTT.

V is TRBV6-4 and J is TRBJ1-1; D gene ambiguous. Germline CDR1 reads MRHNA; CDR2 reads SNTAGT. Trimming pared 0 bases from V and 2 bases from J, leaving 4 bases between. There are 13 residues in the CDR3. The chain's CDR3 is CASSDSANTEAFF. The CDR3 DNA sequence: TGTGCCAGCAGTGACTCGGCCAACACTGAAGCTTTCTTT.